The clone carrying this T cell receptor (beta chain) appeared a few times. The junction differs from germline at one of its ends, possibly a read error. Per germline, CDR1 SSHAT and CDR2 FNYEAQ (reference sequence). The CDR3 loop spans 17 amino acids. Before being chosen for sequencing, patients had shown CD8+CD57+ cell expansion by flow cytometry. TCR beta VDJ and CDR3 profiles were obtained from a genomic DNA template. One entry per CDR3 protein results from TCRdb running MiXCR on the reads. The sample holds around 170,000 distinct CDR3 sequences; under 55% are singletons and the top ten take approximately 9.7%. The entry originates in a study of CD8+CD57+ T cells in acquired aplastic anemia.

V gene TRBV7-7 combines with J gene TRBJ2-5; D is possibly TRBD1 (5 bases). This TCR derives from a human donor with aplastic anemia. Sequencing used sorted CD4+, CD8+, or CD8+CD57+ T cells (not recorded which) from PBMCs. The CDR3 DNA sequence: TGTGCTAGCAGCTTAGGAGTGGCAAGGAAGGGGTTAGAGACCCAGTACTTC. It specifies CASSLGVARKGLETQYF. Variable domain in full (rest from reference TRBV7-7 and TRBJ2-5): GAGVSQSPRYKVTKRGQDVTLRCDPISSHATLYWYQQALGQGPEFLTYFNYEAQPDKSGLPSDRFSAERPEGSISTLTIQRTEQRDSAMYRCASSLGVARKGLETQYFGPGTRLLVL.